This T cell receptor (beta chain) was profiled in a study of CD8 T cells in ankylosing spondylitis. In its sample, this clonotype was seen many times. Its antigen remains unidentified. Quantitative 5'-RACE was performed with molecular barcodes, and it yielded the TCR beta libraries. TCRdb processed the 5' RACE reads anew with MiXCR; each CDR3 protein has one entry. Of around 130,000 distinct CDR3 sequences listed, around 9% are singletons. General observations from the study: CD8+ by phenotype, disease-linked clones were relatively rare in peripheral blood.

Germline values: CDR1 SGHRS, CDR2 YFSETQ. The CDR3 consists of 15 residues. The ends lost 0 bases at V and 8 bases at J; junction bases unmatched: 8. The J gene is TRBJ2-1, the V gene TRBV5-1; 7 bases are shared with TRBD1. The source of this sequence is a male donor with ankylosing spondylitis or in good health (not recorded which). Material for sequencing was blood, either unsorted or a sorted T cell fraction (not recorded which). CDR3 loop: CASSLGQGVYDEQFF. DNA for the CDR3: TGCGCCAGCAGCTTGGGGCAGGGGGTTTACGATGAGCAGTTCTTC.